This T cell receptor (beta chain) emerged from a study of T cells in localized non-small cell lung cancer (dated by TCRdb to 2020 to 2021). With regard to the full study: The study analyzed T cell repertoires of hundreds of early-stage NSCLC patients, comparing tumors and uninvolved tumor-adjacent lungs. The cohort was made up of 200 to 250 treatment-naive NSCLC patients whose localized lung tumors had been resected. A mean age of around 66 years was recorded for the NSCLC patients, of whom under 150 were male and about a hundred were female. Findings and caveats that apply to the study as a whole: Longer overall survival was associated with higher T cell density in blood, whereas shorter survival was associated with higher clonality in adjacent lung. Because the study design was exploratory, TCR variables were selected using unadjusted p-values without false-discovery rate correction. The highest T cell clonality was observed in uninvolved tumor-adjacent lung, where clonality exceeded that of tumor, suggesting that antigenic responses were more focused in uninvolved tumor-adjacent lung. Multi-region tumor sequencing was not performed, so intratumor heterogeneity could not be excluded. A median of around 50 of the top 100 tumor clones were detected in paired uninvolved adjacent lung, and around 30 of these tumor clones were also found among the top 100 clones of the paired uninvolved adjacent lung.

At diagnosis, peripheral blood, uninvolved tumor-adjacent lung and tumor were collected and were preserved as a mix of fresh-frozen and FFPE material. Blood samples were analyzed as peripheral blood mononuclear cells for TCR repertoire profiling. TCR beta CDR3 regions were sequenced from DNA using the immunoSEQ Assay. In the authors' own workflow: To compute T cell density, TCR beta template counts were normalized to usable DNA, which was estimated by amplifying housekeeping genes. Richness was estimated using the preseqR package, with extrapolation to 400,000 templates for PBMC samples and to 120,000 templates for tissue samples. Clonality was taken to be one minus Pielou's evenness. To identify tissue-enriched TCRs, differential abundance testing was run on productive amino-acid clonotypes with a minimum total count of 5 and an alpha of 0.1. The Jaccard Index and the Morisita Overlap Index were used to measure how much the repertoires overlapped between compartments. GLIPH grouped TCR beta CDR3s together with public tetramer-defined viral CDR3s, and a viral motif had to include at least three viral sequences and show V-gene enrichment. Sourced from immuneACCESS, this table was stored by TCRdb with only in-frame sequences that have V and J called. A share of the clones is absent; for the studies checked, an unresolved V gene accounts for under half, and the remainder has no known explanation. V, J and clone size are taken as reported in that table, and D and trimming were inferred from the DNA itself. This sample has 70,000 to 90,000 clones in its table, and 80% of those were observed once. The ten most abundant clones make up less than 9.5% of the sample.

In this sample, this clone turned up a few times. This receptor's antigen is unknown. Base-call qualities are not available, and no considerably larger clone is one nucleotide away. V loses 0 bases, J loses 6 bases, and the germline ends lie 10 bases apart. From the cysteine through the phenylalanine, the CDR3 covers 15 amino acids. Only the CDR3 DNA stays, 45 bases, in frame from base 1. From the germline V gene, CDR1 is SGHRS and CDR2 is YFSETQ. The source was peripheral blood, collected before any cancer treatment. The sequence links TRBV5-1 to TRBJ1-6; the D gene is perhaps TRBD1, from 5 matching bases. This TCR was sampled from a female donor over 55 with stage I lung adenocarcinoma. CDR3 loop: CASSLDGGGNSPLHF. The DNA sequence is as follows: TGCGCCAGCAGCTTGGATGGGGGAGGTAATTCACCCCTCCACTTT.